The 8 T cell receptor beta chains presented below share a single source sample, sequenced in a study of CD8 T cells in Susac syndrome (dated by TCRdb to 2018 to 2020). Preparation of the library involved the immunoSEQ multiplex PCR assay. RNA was extracted with the RNeasy kit and roughly 0.45 to 1 ug was reverse transcribed using random hexamers. TCRdb handled the public reads itself, with Q25 trimming in fastp and clone calling in MiXCR, and kept productive beta chains. Every entry covers one CDR3 protein and lists the most common genes and DNA from its rows. A total of 80,000 to 90,000 distinct CDR3 sequences appear in this sample, approximately 92% of them only once. 0.3% to 0.4% of the sample is in the top ten clones. Specimen: CD8+ T cells from PBMCs. The origin of the receptors is a human donor in good health.

This clonotype was counted once. The chain is built from TRBV5-1 and TRBJ1-2, with 8 positions matching TRBD1. Trimming cost V 1 base and J 7 bases; bases outside gene matches: 12. The germline gives CDR1 SGHRS, CDR2 YFSETQ. The CDR3 has 16 amino acids. The CDR3: CASSLYTSGQGGGYTF. The CDR3 DNA reads TGCGCCAGCAGCTTGTATACCTCTGGACAGGGAGGTGGCTACACCTTC.

This sequence joins TRBV19 and TRBJ2-7, with D possibly being TRBD1 (5 bases). The CDR3 sequence is 15 residues long. Germline V gives CDR1 LNHDA, CDR2 SQIVND (reference sequence). V lost 5 bases and J lost 3, with 17 bases in between. The chain's CDR3 is CASSPTAGLNYEQYF. CDR3 nucleotide sequence: TGTGCCAGTAGTCCGACAGCCGGCCTTAACTACGAGCAGTACTTC.

V gene TRBV18 combines with J gene TRBJ2-5, with a tentative D call TRBD1 (6 bases). CDR1 and CDR2 (germline): KGHSH, LQKENI. Trimming stripped 2 bases from V and 2 bases from J, with 9 bases between. CDR3 length: 14 amino acids. Written as DNA, the CDR3 is TGTGCCAGCTCACCAGGGGACAATCAAGAGACCCAGTACTTC. Its protein is CASSPGDNQETQYF.

V and J are TRBV15 and TRBJ2-7, with 8 positions matching TRBD2. V dropped 6 bases and J dropped 1; count of bases not matched to a gene: 14. The germline V gene encodes CDR1 LNHNV and CDR2 YYDKDF (reference sequence). This CDR3 region has 17 residues. The CDR3 loop reads CATRKISAGDESYEQYF. CDR3 sequence (DNA): TGTGCCACCAGAAAAATATCAGCGGGGGACGAGTCCTACGAGCAGTACTTC. The entire variable domain, with the rest obtained from reference TRBV15 and TRBJ2-7, is as follows: DAMVIQNPRYQVTQFGKPVTLSCSQTLNHNVMYWYQQKSSQAPKLLFHYYDKDFNNEADTPDNFQSRRPNTSFCFLDIRSPGLGDTAMYLCATRKISAGDESYEQYFGPGTRLTVT.

The chain recombines TRBV11-2 with TRBJ1-6; D remains unclear. Trimming took off 6 bases at V and 7 bases at J, with 7 bases between the two ends. This CDR3 region has 12 residues. The germline V gene has CDR1 SGHAT and CDR2 FQNNGV. This CDR3 is CASSLQNSPLHF. The CDR3 nucleotides are TGTGCCAGCAGTCTTCAGAATTCACCCCTCCACTTT.

The chain is built from TRBV5-1 and TRBJ2-3, with no clear D. The germline V gene has CDR1 SGHRS and CDR2 YFSETQ. CDR3 length equals 13 residues. Trimming left V 4 bases short and J 3 bases short, with 9 bases between. As DNA, the CDR3 is TGCGCCAGCAGCCGGACCCCTACAGATACGCAGTATTTT. The encoded protein is CASSRTPTDTQYF.

V usage is TRBV6-5 and J usage is TRBJ1-2; the D gene is possibly TRBD1 (6 bases). V lost 2 bases to trimming and J lost 7 bases, with 23 bases between them. The CDR3 is 17 amino acids. Germline lookup yields CDR1 MNHEY and CDR2 SVGAGI. DNA for the CDR3: TGTGCCAGCAGTTACCTCGGGGGGGCAGGGGCCAGGAGTGGCTACACCTTC. Protein product: CASSYLGGAGARSGYTF.

This sequence joins TRBV27 and TRBJ1-1; no firm D call. The germline CDR1 and CDR2 sequences are MNHEY and SMNVEV (reference sequence). V was cut by 2 bases and J by 1 base, with 11 bases left in between. The CDR3 extends over 15 amino acids. The CDR3 bases are TGTGCCAGCAGTTTACTTAATGGCTGGAACACTGAAGCTTTCTTT. The encoded protein is CASSLLNGWNTEAFF.